What follows is one T cell receptor (beta chain) and its context. The antigen is undetermined. Germline lookup yields CDR1 SGDLS and CDR2 YYNGEE. The germline V and J ends were trimmed by 4 bases and 3 bases, with 11 bases remaining between them. The CDR3 is 14 amino acids. These data originate in a study of response to subunit inactivated influenza vaccine. Each CDR3 protein gets one entry after TCRdb re-called the RT-PCR reads with MiXCR. Altogether about 540,000 distinct CDR3 sequences are present, 20% to 25% being singletons, with the ten largest covering roughly 2.8%. Study-level points and caveats: With each seasonal influenza vaccination, the authors suggested, few new T cells are recruited.

These data also featured in a second study, about T cells expressing NK-cell markers. Turning to that study: Making the TCR beta cDNA relied on 5'RACE template switching with UMIs. Dominant NKG2C+ clonotypes in six donors made up roughly 1.0-7.0% of CD8+ T cells. One observes that, in a few donors, these clonotypes were also the leading ones within the CD3+CD56-NKG2C+ fraction.

This TCR was recovered from a man aged 50-60 years who received an inactivated influenza vaccine. The chain joins TRBV9 to TRBJ2-1; D not resolved. Material: CD4+ T cells sorted from PBMCs, obtained roughly 12 days after vaccination. Here the CDR3 DNA reads TGTGCCAGCAGCCGAGACTTTTTCTACAATGAGCAGTTCTTC. Translation gives CASSRDFFYNEQFF. The complete variable domain, with remaining parts taken from reference TRBV9 and TRBJ2-1, reads DSGVTQTPKHLITATGQRVTLRCSPRSGDLSVYWYQQSLDQGLQFLIQYYNGEERAKGNILERFSAQQFPDLHSELNLSSLELGDSALYFCASSRDFFYNEQFFGPGTRLTVL.